The 25 T cell receptor beta chains in this list originate from one sample, sequenced in a study of cytomegalovirus exposure and HLA in healthy donors. Data came from immunoSEQ multiplex PCR; TCRdb stores just in-frame clones and leaves some out. Of 90,000 to 100,000 clones listed, roughly 84% are singletons. The sample taken for sequencing was PBMCs. Receptor source: a man aged 18-30 years in good health and CMV-seropositive.

The J gene is TRBJ2-7, the V gene TRBV11-1; D gene unclear. Trimming pared 4 bases from V and 4 bases from J, leaving 5 bases between. This CDR3 has 11 amino acids. Germline CDR1 reads SGHAT; CDR2 reads FQDESV (reference sequence). DNA of the CDR3: TGTGCCAGCAGCTCCGGGTACGAGCAGTACTTC. It codes for CASSSGYEQYF. Using reference TRBV11-1 and TRBJ2-7 for the parts outside the CDR3, the full variable domain is EAEVAQSPRYKITEKSQAVAFWCDPISGHATLYWYRQILGQGPELLVQFQDESVVDDSQLPKDRFSAERLKGVDSTLKIQPAELGDSAMYLCASSSGYEQYFGPGTRLTVT.

V usage is TRBV5-1 and J usage is TRBJ2-3, with 7 bases aligning to TRBD1. Losses at the gene ends were 5 bases for V and 6 bases for J; bases not matched to a gene: 3. The CDR3 loop spans 12 amino acids. The germline V gene encodes CDR1 SGHRS and CDR2 YFSETQ. In DNA, the CDR3 is TGCGCCAGCAGGAGGGACAGTGATACGCAGTATTTT. Translating gives CASRRDSDTQYF.

The rearrangement uses TRBV6-1 and TRBJ2-2, with D perhaps matching TRBD2 (6 bases). The germline CDR1 and CDR2 sequences are MNHNS and SASEGT. V was clipped by 6 bases and J by 3 bases, with 14 bases between them. This CDR3 contains 15 residues. The CDR3 DNA reads as TGTGCCAGCAGCCCCGGGGAGCGGGACACCGGGGAGCTGTTTTTT. As protein: CASSPGERDTGELFF.

The V gene is TRBV27, the J gene TRBJ2-1; 7 bases are shared with TRBD1. Germline V gene data show CDR1 as MNHEY and CDR2 as SMNVEV (reference sequence). This CDR3 has 14 residues. V shed 6 bases, J shed 5 bases, and the junction held 7 bases outside the gene matches. The CDR3 sequence: CASSSGTAHNEQFF. The CDR3 coding sequence is TGTGCCAGCAGCTCCGGGACAGCACACAATGAGCAGTTCTTC.

The chain recombines TRBV6-5 with TRBJ1-4; perhaps TRBD1 as D (6 bases). Looked up from germline, CDR1 is MNHEY and CDR2 is SVGAGI. This CDR3 has 13 residues. Trimming cost V 6 bases and J 13 bases, with 18 bases left between them. CDR3 in DNA: TGTGCCAGCAGCCTACCCCTACAGGGAAGACTGTTTTTT. It encodes CASSLPLQGRLFF.

The chain employs TRBV2 and TRBJ2-3; 7 bases align to TRBD1. The CDR3 runs to 16 residues. Germline assignment: CDR1 SNHLY and CDR2 FYNNEI. V dropped 7 bases and J dropped 0; count of bases not matched to a gene: 10. CDR3 nucleotide sequence: TGTGCCAGCATACAGATTCGGGACAGCAGCACAGATACGCAGTATTTT. Its translation: CASIQIRDSSTDTQYF.

CDR3 DNA: TGTGCCAGCAGCCCGACCCGGACGGGAATCTACGAGCAGTACTTC. The encoded protein is CASSPTRTGIYEQYF. The chain links TRBV5-6 to TRBJ2-7, with TRBD2 as a possible D gene (5 bases). The CDR3 spans 15 residues. Trimming took 4 bases from V and 3 from J, leaving 17 bases between them. Per germline, CDR1 SGHDT and CDR2 YYEEEE.

As for this clone: Compared with germline, one end of the junction differs, possibly owing to a read error. The rearrangement joins TRBV4-2 to TRBJ2-3; D is unclear. The germline V gene has CDR1 LGHNA and CDR2 YNFKEQ. The CDR3 totals 14 residues. CDR3 nucleotides: TGTGCCAGCAGCCAAGAAGCCCGCACGGATACGCAGTATTTT. Protein: CASSQEARTDTQYF.

The chain recombines TRBV9 with TRBJ2-3; D call uncertain. This CDR3 is built from 15 residues. V dropped 0 bases and J dropped 0 bases, with 8 bases sitting between them. CDR1 and CDR2 from the germline V gene are SGDLS and YYNGEE. CDR3 nucleotide sequence: TGTGCCAGCAGCGTAGACCAGGAAAGCACAGATACGCAGTATTTT. Translated, it gives CASSVDQESTDTQYF.

This clone was recorded only once. The rearrangement links TRBV7-2 to TRBJ2-3, with 10 nucleotides matching TRBD2. CDR3 length equals 17 residues. Per the germline V gene, CDR1 is SGHTA and CDR2 is FQGNSA. V dropped 0 bases and J dropped 2; count of bases not matched to a gene: 5. Here the CDR3 reads CASSLARSGRNTDTQYF. The CDR3 DNA sequence: TGTGCCAGCAGCTTAGCGCGTAGCGGGAGGAACACAGATACGCAGTATTTT.

This clone was detected once. V and J are TRBV4-3 and TRBJ2-7; 14 bases are a match to TRBD2. Germline V gene data show CDR1 as LGHNA and CDR2 as YSLEER. This CDR3 region has 16 residues. The V gene end was trimmed by 0 bases and the J gene end by 4 bases; junction bases not matched to a gene: 2. CDR3 DNA: TGCGCCAGCAGCCAAGACGGGACTAGCGGGAGATACGAGCAGTACTTC. Protein: CASSQDGTSGRYEQYF.

The V and J genes are TRBV15 and TRBJ1-2, with D tentatively TRBD1 (5 bases). The germline gives CDR1 LNHNV, CDR2 YYDKDF (reference sequence). There are 17 residues in the CDR3. The V and J ends lost 4 bases and 4 bases respectively, with 22 bases between them. CDR3 loop: CATSTTNLRQGRYGYTF. Written as DNA, the CDR3 is TGTGCCACCAGCACGACAAATCTACGTCAGGGCCGCTATGGCTACACCTTC. The full variable domain, rest sourced from reference TRBV15 and TRBJ1-2, is DAMVIQNPRYQVTQFGKPVTLSCSQTLNHNVMYWYQQKSSQAPKLLFHYYDKDFNNEADTPDNFQSRRPNTSFCFLDIRSPGLGDTAMYLCATSTTNLRQGRYGYTFGSGTRLTVV.

The rearrangement uses TRBV18 and TRBJ2-7; 10 bases line up with TRBD2. The CDR3 runs 15 residues. Unmatched junction bases numbered 8, after V lost 4 bases and J lost 5 bases. Germline CDR1 KGHSH, CDR2 LQKENI. CDR3 sequence: CASSQTTSGFDEQYF. CDR3 bases: TGTGCCAGCTCACAGACGACTAGCGGGTTCGACGAGCAGTACTTC.

This clone was found a few times. The chain has TRBV5-1 and TRBJ2-1; 9 bases fit TRBD1. Germline V gene sequence: CDR1 SGHRS, CDR2 YFSETQ. The V gene end was trimmed by 1 base and the J gene end by 1 base; junction bases not matched to a gene: 3. The CDR3 spans 16 residues. Here the CDR3 reads CASSLTGTGSYNEQFF. CDR3 nucleotides: TGCGCCAGCAGCTTGACAGGGACAGGGTCCTACAATGAGCAGTTCTTC.

V gene TRBV10-3 combines with J gene TRBJ1-2; D is ambiguous. The CDR3 covers 14 residues. Trimming cost V 10 bases and J 3 bases, with 18 bases left between them. Germline values: CDR1 ENHRY, CDR2 SYGVKD. This CDR3 is CATSVEGSDYGYTF. Here the CDR3 DNA reads TGTGCCACCTCGGTTGAGGGTAGTGACTATGGCTACACCTTC.

The chain employs TRBV2 and TRBJ2-7; 9 nucleotides agree with TRBD2. The CDR3 totals 12 residues. Germline CDR1 reads SNHLY; CDR2 reads FYNNEI. J gave up 2 bases and V 8 bases, and 1 base lay outside the gene matches. The CDR3 protein is CASGGGAYEQYF. The CDR3 DNA reads TGTGCCAGCGGCGGGGGGGCCTACGAGCAGTACTTC.

The CDR3 loop reads CASSPYPKETQYF. The CDR3 DNA follows: TGTGCCAGTAGTCCCTACCCCAAAGAGACCCAGTACTTC. The chain combines TRBV19 with TRBJ2-5, with unresolved D. Germline lookup yields CDR1 LNHDA and CDR2 SQIVND (reference sequence). The V gene lost 5 bases and the J gene lost 3 bases, with 10 bases spanning the gap. The length of the CDR3 is 13 residues.

The chain couples TRBV7-9 to TRBJ2-7; a weak D match, TRBD2 (6 bases). The CDR3 contains 15 residues. The germline V and J ends were trimmed by 5 bases and 2 bases, with 16 bases remaining between them. Germline V lookup: CDR1 SEHNR, CDR2 FQNEAQ (reference sequence). CDR3 DNA: TGTGCCAGCAGCACCACGATCGGGGAGGCCTACGAGCAGTACTTC. Translation gives CASSTTIGEAYEQYF.

The table lists this clone with a count of one. This chain joins TRBV11-3 and TRBJ2-7, with D possibly being TRBD2 (6 bases). Germline CDR1 is SGHNT and CDR2 is YENEEA. This CDR3 spans 14 amino acids. V lost 3 bases and J 1 base, leaving 10 bases between the germline ends. The CDR3 loop is CASSFGGGSYEQYF. The CDR3 nucleotides read TGTGCCAGCAGCTTTGGGGGAGGATCCTACGAGCAGTACTTC.

V usage is TRBV6-4 and J usage is TRBJ1-6; 8 positions match TRBD1. With 6 bases clipped from V and 6 bases from J, the junction kept 7 bases outside the gene matches. CDR3 length equals 15 residues. Per the germline V gene, CDR1 is MRHNA and CDR2 is SNTAGT. CDR3 amino acids: CASRGQGASNSPLHF. CDR3 coding DNA: TGTGCCAGCAGGGGCCAGGGGGCGAGTAATTCACCCCTCCACTTT.

J is TRBJ2-1 and V is TRBV4-2; 11 nucleotides match TRBD2. The CDR3 spans 15 residues. V gave up 3 bases and J gave up 8 bases; unmatched junction bases: 6. Germline assignment: CDR1 LGHNA and CDR2 YNFKEQ. CDR3 protein: CASSQELAGADEQFF. As DNA, the CDR3 is TGTGCCAGCAGCCAGGAACTAGCGGGGGCGGATGAGCAGTTCTTC.

The chain joins TRBV28 to TRBJ1-5; 7 nucleotides match TRBD1. Looked up from germline, CDR1 is MDHEN and CDR2 is SYDVKM. The CDR3 runs 16 residues. V shed 3 bases, J shed 7 bases, and the junction held 12 bases outside the gene matches. The DNA of the CDR3 is TGTGCCAGCAGTTTCCGTGGGACAGAACAATGGCAGCCCCAGCATTTT. Protein sequence: CASSFRGTEQWQPQHF.

The chain joins TRBV29-1 to TRBJ2-1, with 13 bases identical to TRBD2. This CDR3 is 16 amino acids long. V was clipped by 7 bases and J by 1 base; unmatched bases: 7. Germline CDR1 reads SQVTM; CDR2 reads ANQGSEA. CDR3 sequence: CSETGLAGRSYNEQFF. CDR3 in DNA: TGCAGCGAGACGGGACTAGCGGGGAGATCCTACAATGAGCAGTTCTTC.

The chain combines TRBV29-1 with TRBJ1-3; 8 bases line up with TRBD1. This CDR3 spans 15 amino acids. Per the germline V gene, CDR1 is SQVTM and CDR2 is ANQGSEA. J lost 0 bases, V lost 7 bases, and 8 bases had no gene match. For the CDR3, the DNA is TGCAGCGCGGAAAGGACAGGGCCCTCTGGAAACACCATATATTTT. It encodes CSAERTGPSGNTIYF.

CDR3 region: CASGASGGSYNEQFF. The DNA of the CDR3 is TGTGCCAGCGGGGCTAGCGGGGGGTCTTACAATGAGCAGTTCTTC. V is TRBV9 and J is TRBJ2-1, with 11 bases identical to TRBD2. This CDR3 contains 15 residues. Germline trimming cut 7 bases from V and 4 bases from J; bases unmatched to any gene: 7. The germline gives CDR1 SGDLS, CDR2 YYNGEE.